These T cell receptor beta chains were read from a single sample in a study of response to subunit inactivated influenza vaccine. TCRdb re-derived calls from the RT-PCR reads in MiXCR, one entry per CDR3 protein. The table lists under 850,000 distinct CDR3 sequences, less than 20% of them singletons. Here the sequenced sample was PBMCs from blood, taken less than 6 days after vaccination. All receptors derive from a middle-aged man who received an inactivated influenza vaccine. The CDR3 runs from the conserved cysteine through the conserved F or W. Fields, in order: V gene, D gene, J gene, CDR3 length, clone size, CDR3 DNA, CDR3 protein. D genes are given only for firm matches. Size values are once, few and many counts, or a class for expanded clones, and some rows have none.

V gene: TRBV10-3
D gene: TRBD1
J gene: TRBJ2-7
CDR3 length: 15
clone size: many
CDR3 DNA: TGTGCCATCAGTGGGACCGGGACAGGATCCTACGAGCAGTACTTC
CDR3 protein: CAISGTGTGSYEQYF

V gene: TRBV20-1
D gene: .
J gene: TRBJ1-4
CDR3 length: 14
clone size: few
CDR3 DNA: TGCAGTGCGAGAAACAGGTGGGGCGATGAAAAACTGTTTTTT
CDR3 protein: CSARNRWGDEKLFF

V gene: TRBV6-1
D gene: TRBD2
J gene: TRBJ2-5
CDR3 length: 16
clone size: .
CDR3 DNA: TGTGCCAGCACCCCGGCAGGCGGGAGCGCCCCTCAGACCCAGTACTTC
CDR3 protein: CASTPAGGSAPQTQYF

V gene: TRBV20-1
D gene: .
J gene: TRBJ2-3
CDR3 length: 16
clone size: many
CDR3 DNA: TGCAGTCCTCCGTGGGGGCGGCCAGACCGTGCAGATACGCAGTATTTT
CDR3 protein: CSPPWGRPDRADTQYF

V gene: TRBV6-5
D gene: TRBD1
J gene: TRBJ1-2
CDR3 length: 15
clone size: few
CDR3 DNA: TGTGCCAGCAGTTTTTTGACAGGGCTCGGCTATGGCTACACCTTC
CDR3 protein: CASSFLTGLGYGYTF

V gene: TRBV7-2
D gene: .
J gene: TRBJ2-7
CDR3 length: 14
clone size: .
CDR3 DNA: TGTGCCAGCAGCTTAGGTCCCAGGGGTTCAGAGCAGTACTTC
CDR3 protein: CASSLGPRGSEQYF

V gene: TRBV4-2
D gene: .
J gene: TRBJ2-6
CDR3 length: 17
clone size: .
CDR3 DNA: TGTGCCAGCAGCCACACCATTAACAGGTCTGGGGCCAACGTCCTGACTTTC
CDR3 protein: CASSHTINRSGANVLTF

V gene: TRBV4-1
D gene: .
J gene: TRBJ2-7
CDR3 length: 14
clone size: .
CDR3 DNA: TGCGCCAGCAGCAATAGCGGTTCGGGAAACGAGCAGTACTTC
CDR3 protein: CASSNSGSGNEQYF

V gene: TRBV6-2/TRBV6-3
D gene: .
J gene: TRBJ2-2
CDR3 length: 15
clone size: few
CDR3 DNA: TGTGCCAGCAGATTGGGGAGGCCTAACACCGGGGAGCTGTTTTTT
CDR3 protein: CASRLGRPNTGELFF

V gene: TRBV18
D gene: TRBD2
J gene: TRBJ2-1
CDR3 length: 17
clone size: few
CDR3 DNA: TGTGCCAGCTCAAGGACTAGCGGGAATCCTCCCTACAATGAGCAGTTCTTC
CDR3 protein: CASSRTSGNPPYNEQFF

V gene: TRBV9
D gene: .
J gene: TRBJ2-7
CDR3 length: 14
clone size: .
CDR3 DNA: TGTGCCAGCAGCGTAGAGGACAGACCCTACGAGCAGTACTTC
CDR3 protein: CASSVEDRPYEQYF

V gene: TRBV11-2
D gene: .
J gene: TRBJ2-7
CDR3 length: 16
clone size: once
CDR3 DNA: TGTGCCAGCAGCTCCGGACCCCGGACCACCTTCTACGAGCAGTACTTC
CDR3 protein: CASSSGPRTTFYEQYF

V gene: TRBV11-2
D gene: .
J gene: TRBJ2-3
CDR3 length: 18
clone size: .
CDR3 DNA: TGTGCCAGCAGCTGGAGGACTTCTGTTGCTGGCTCACATGATACGCAGTATTTT
CDR3 protein: CASSWRTSVAGSHDTQYF

V gene: TRBV20-1
D gene: TRBD2
J gene: TRBJ2-3
CDR3 length: 15
clone size: many
CDR3 DNA: TGCAGTGCTCTGTGGGCGGGAGGGCCTCCAGATACGCAGTATTTT
CDR3 protein: CSALWAGGPPDTQYF

V gene: TRBV7-9
D gene: TRBD1
J gene: TRBJ1-4
CDR3 length: 13
clone size: .
CDR3 DNA: TGTGCCAGCAGTTACCCAGGGGGCGGAAAACTGTTTTTT
CDR3 protein: CASSYPGGGKLFF

V gene: TRBV7-3
D gene: .
J gene: TRBJ1-2
CDR3 length: 14
clone size: .
CDR3 DNA: TGTGCCAGCAGCCCCACTCCCGAGGGGGATGGCTACACCTTC
CDR3 protein: CASSPTPEGDGYTF

V gene: TRBV27
D gene: TRBD1
J gene: TRBJ1-4
CDR3 length: 14
clone size: few
CDR3 DNA: TGTGCCAGCAGAAAACAGGGGGTCTTGGAAAAACTGTTTTTT
CDR3 protein: CASRKQGVLEKLFF

V gene: TRBV11-2
D gene: TRBD1
J gene: TRBJ2-6
CDR3 length: 16
clone size: few
CDR3 DNA: TGTGCCAGCAGCCCCGTGGGACAGGGCGGCTACAACGTCCTGACTTTC
CDR3 protein: CASSPVGQGGYNVLTF

V gene: TRBV24-1
D gene: TRBD1
J gene: TRBJ2-5
CDR3 length: 16
clone size: few
CDR3 DNA: TGTGCCACCAGTGACGCCGGGACAGGGGGAGTAGAGACCCAGTACTTC
CDR3 protein: CATSDAGTGGVETQYF

V gene: TRBV27
D gene: .
J gene: TRBJ2-1
CDR3 length: 15
clone size: few
CDR3 DNA: TGTGCCAGCAGCCACGTTAGCGGACCGGCGGATGAGCAGTTCTTC
CDR3 protein: CASSHVSGPADEQFF

V gene: TRBV6-5
D gene: .
J gene: TRBJ2-7
CDR3 length: 15
clone size: .
CDR3 DNA: TGTGCCAGCAGTTACGGTTCAGTCGGAGCTTACGAGCAGTACTTC
CDR3 protein: CASSYGSVGAYEQYF

V gene: TRBV28
D gene: .
J gene: TRBJ2-4
CDR3 length: 15
clone size: .
CDR3 DNA: TGTGCCAGCAGTTTAGGAGGATCAAAAGAAAACATTCAGTACTTC
CDR3 protein: CASSLGGSKENIQYF

V gene: TRBV20-1
D gene: .
J gene: TRBJ1-1
CDR3 length: 12
clone size: .
CDR3 DNA: TGCAGTGCTAGTTCCAGGAACACTGAAGCTTTCTTT
CDR3 protein: CSASSRNTEAFF

V gene: TRBV7-6
D gene: .
J gene: TRBJ2-7
CDR3 length: 14
clone size: many
CDR3 DNA: TGTGCCAGCAGCCCAGGGAATGGTCCTTACGAGCAGTACTTC
CDR3 protein: CASSPGNGPYEQYF

V gene: TRBV10-3
D gene: .
J gene: TRBJ2-2
CDR3 length: 13
clone size: few
CDR3 DNA: TGTGCCATCAGTGAAGAAACCCCCGGGGAGCTGTTTTTT
CDR3 protein: CAISEETPGELFF

V gene: TRBV7-9
D gene: .
J gene: TRBJ1-3
CDR3 length: 15
clone size: once
CDR3 DNA: TGTGCCAGCAGCCCCGGGACATCAAAAGGGAACACCATATATTTT
CDR3 protein: CASSPGTSKGNTIYF

V gene: TRBV12-3/TRBV12-4
D gene: .
J gene: TRBJ2-1
CDR3 length: 17
clone size: few
CDR3 DNA: TGTGCCAGCAGTTTTACGGGCCTCTTGCGGGTTCTCAATGAGCAGTTCTTC
CDR3 protein: CASSFTGLLRVLNEQFF

V gene: TRBV20-1
D gene: .
J gene: TRBJ2-1
CDR3 length: 14
clone size: .
CDR3 DNA: TGCAGTGCTAGATATGGCAGGGGTTACAATGAGCAGTTCTTC
CDR3 protein: CSARYGRGYNEQFF

V gene: TRBV5-6
D gene: TRBD1
J gene: TRBJ1-5
CDR3 length: 13
clone size: .
CDR3 DNA: TGTGCCAGCAGCTTCGGGACAGGGGGCCCCCAGCATTTT
CDR3 protein: CASSFGTGGPQHF

V gene: TRBV5-5
D gene: .
J gene: TRBJ1-2
CDR3 length: 16
clone size: .
CDR3 DNA: TGTGCCAGCAGCCCGATTCCCGGAGGGAAAATCTATGGCTACACCTTC
CDR3 protein: CASSPIPGGKIYGYTF

V gene: TRBV29-1
D gene: TRBD1
J gene: TRBJ1-4
CDR3 length: 14
clone size: few
CDR3 DNA: TGCAGCGTTAGAGGGACAGCATCCAATGAAAAACTGTTTTTT
CDR3 protein: CSVRGTASNEKLFF

V gene: TRBV30
D gene: .
J gene: TRBJ1-3
CDR3 length: 13
clone size: .
CDR3 DNA: TGTGCCTGGAGAGCTGGGGTTGGGGACACCATATATTTT
CDR3 protein: CAWRAGVGDTIYF

V gene: TRBV5-5
D gene: TRBD1
J gene: TRBJ2-1
CDR3 length: 13
clone size: .
CDR3 DNA: TGTGCCAGCAGCCGCCAGGGGGCGGAGGAGCAGTTCTTC
CDR3 protein: CASSRQGAEEQFF

V gene: TRBV10-3
D gene: .
J gene: TRBJ2-2
CDR3 length: 15
clone size: .
CDR3 DNA: TGTGCCATCAGTGATTACAGGAGGGACACCGGGGAGCTGTTTTTT
CDR3 protein: CAISDYRRDTGELFF

V gene: TRBV6-5
D gene: TRBD1
J gene: TRBJ1-1
CDR3 length: 14
clone size: .
CDR3 DNA: TGTGCCAGCAGTTATGGACAGGGGATAACTGAAGCTTTCTTT
CDR3 protein: CASSYGQGITEAFF

V gene: TRBV20-1
D gene: TRBD2
J gene: TRBJ2-3
CDR3 length: 18
clone size: few
CDR3 DNA: TGCAGTGCTAGAGAGGTCCCTTCGGGACTAGCGGTATCCGATACGCAGTATTTT
CDR3 protein: CSAREVPSGLAVSDTQYF

V gene: TRBV2
D gene: .
J gene: TRBJ1-5
CDR3 length: 14
clone size: few
CDR3 DNA: TGTGCCAGCAGCCGATCTCCTCGGGATCAGCCCCAGCATTTT
CDR3 protein: CASSRSPRDQPQHF

V gene: TRBV7-9
D gene: TRBD1
J gene: TRBJ1-5
CDR3 length: 15
clone size: few
CDR3 DNA: TGTGCCAGCAGCCCCACAGGGGATAGCAATCAGCCCCAGCATTTT
CDR3 protein: CASSPTGDSNQPQHF

V gene: TRBV9
D gene: .
J gene: TRBJ1-2
CDR3 length: 14
clone size: .
CDR3 DNA: TGTGCCAGCAGCCCACAAGTCGGAGACTATGGCTACACCTTC
CDR3 protein: CASSPQVGDYGYTF

V gene: TRBV4-3
D gene: TRBD1
J gene: TRBJ1-6
CDR3 length: 16
clone size: few
CDR3 DNA: TGCGCCAGCAGCCAGAAGAGACAGGGGGGTAATTCACCCCTCCACTTT
CDR3 protein: CASSQKRQGGNSPLHF

V gene: TRBV24-1
D gene: .
J gene: TRBJ2-5
CDR3 length: 13
clone size: .
CDR3 DNA: TGTGCCACCAGTGTTAACCTGGGAGAGACCCAGTACTTC
CDR3 protein: CATSVNLGETQYF

V gene: TRBV2
D gene: TRBD2
J gene: TRBJ2-5
CDR3 length: 15
clone size: .
CDR3 DNA: TGTGCCAGCAGTGCTTGGGGGGGGTACCAAGAGACCCAGTACTTC
CDR3 protein: CASSAWGGYQETQYF

V gene: TRBV20-1
D gene: TRBD2
J gene: TRBJ2-5
CDR3 length: 14
clone size: .
CDR3 DNA: TGCAGTGCTAGTGGCGGGAGAATCAGAGAGACCCAGTACTTC
CDR3 protein: CSASGGRIRETQYF

V gene: TRBV20-1
D gene: .
J gene: TRBJ2-7
CDR3 length: 14
clone size: few
CDR3 DNA: TGCAGTGCTAGAGTCCGCCAAGGGCTTTACGAGCAGTACTTC
CDR3 protein: CSARVRQGLYEQYF

V gene: TRBV5-1
D gene: .
J gene: TRBJ2-6
CDR3 length: 14
clone size: .
CDR3 DNA: TGCGCCAGCAGCAACAGCTCTGGGGCCAACGTCCTGACTTTC
CDR3 protein: CASSNSSGANVLTF

V gene: TRBV4-2
D gene: .
J gene: TRBJ2-3
CDR3 length: 16
clone size: .
CDR3 DNA: TGTGCCAGCAGCCAAGGACTAGAGGAGGGCCGAGGTACGCAGTATTTT
CDR3 protein: CASSQGLEEGRGTQYF

V gene: TRBV27
D gene: .
J gene: TRBJ2-3
CDR3 length: 17
clone size: .
CDR3 DNA: TGTGCCAGCAGTTTCCAGGGTGGGGATTTAGGCACAGATACGCAGTATTTT
CDR3 protein: CASSFQGGDLGTDTQYF

V gene: TRBV6-5
D gene: TRBD2
J gene: TRBJ2-1
CDR3 length: 17
clone size: many
CDR3 DNA: TGTGCCAGCAGTTACTCGAGCCGGACTAGCTTCTACAATGAGCAGTTCTTC
CDR3 protein: CASSYSSRTSFYNEQFF

V gene: TRBV4-3
D gene: TRBD1
J gene: TRBJ1-3
CDR3 length: 15
clone size: .
CDR3 DNA: TGCGCCAGCAGCCAACGACAGGGGGCGGAAAACACCATATATTTT
CDR3 protein: CASSQRQGAENTIYF

V gene: TRBV10-1
D gene: .
J gene: TRBJ2-3
CDR3 length: 16
clone size: few
CDR3 DNA: TGCGCCAGCAGTGAGTTGGGGGGACTTAACACAGATACGCAGTATTTT
CDR3 protein: CASSELGGLNTDTQYF

V gene: TRBV3-1
D gene: TRBD1
J gene: TRBJ2-7
CDR3 length: 13
clone size: .
CDR3 DNA: TGTGCCAGCAGCCCGACAGGGGATCACGAGCAGTACTTC
CDR3 protein: CASSPTGDHEQYF

V gene: TRBV27
D gene: TRBD2
J gene: TRBJ2-2
CDR3 length: 14
clone size: .
CDR3 DNA: TGTGCCAGCAGTTTGGGACTAGCTAGCGGGGAGCTGTTTTTT
CDR3 protein: CASSLGLASGELFF

V gene: TRBV12-3/TRBV12-4
D gene: TRBD2
J gene: TRBJ2-1
CDR3 length: 16
clone size: .
CDR3 DNA: TGTGCCAGCAGTCTCCCGAGGTTAGCGGGGTACAATGAGCAGTTCTTC
CDR3 protein: CASSLPRLAGYNEQFF

V gene: TRBV20-1
D gene: .
J gene: TRBJ1-1
CDR3 length: 13
clone size: .
CDR3 DNA: TGCAGTGCTAGTCCACTTCCCAACACTGAAGCTTTCTTT
CDR3 protein: CSASPLPNTEAFF

V gene: TRBV7-6
D gene: TRBD2
J gene: TRBJ2-7
CDR3 length: 16
clone size: .
CDR3 DNA: TGTGCCAGCAGCTTAGATTCCGGGAGGGCCAGTGCCGAGCAGTACTTC
CDR3 protein: CASSLDSGRASAEQYF

V gene: TRBV5-6
D gene: .
J gene: TRBJ2-5
CDR3 length: 16
clone size: .
CDR3 DNA: TGTGCCAGCAGCACGACTGGCCGAAAGGTTACAGAGACCCAGTACTTC
CDR3 protein: CASSTTGRKVTETQYF

V gene: TRBV27
D gene: .
J gene: TRBJ2-1
CDR3 length: 14
clone size: many
CDR3 DNA: TGTGCCAGCAGTCCCATGGGGGCCTACAATGAGCAGTTCTTC
CDR3 protein: CASSPMGAYNEQFF

V gene: TRBV6-2/TRBV6-3
D gene: .
J gene: TRBJ2-5
CDR3 length: 14
clone size: .
CDR3 DNA: TGTGCCAGCACCCCGGTCCGGGGTCGGGAGACCCAGTACTTC
CDR3 protein: CASTPVRGRETQYF

V gene: TRBV2
D gene: .
J gene: TRBJ1-2
CDR3 length: 14
clone size: .
CDR3 DNA: TGTGCCAGCAGTGAAGCGGGCAGGGGCTATGGCTACACCTTC
CDR3 protein: CASSEAGRGYGYTF

V gene: TRBV5-1
D gene: .
J gene: TRBJ2-7
CDR3 length: 14
clone size: .
CDR3 DNA: TGCGCCAGCAGGATTCAGGGGGGCAGCGGCGAGCAGTACTTC
CDR3 protein: CASRIQGGSGEQYF